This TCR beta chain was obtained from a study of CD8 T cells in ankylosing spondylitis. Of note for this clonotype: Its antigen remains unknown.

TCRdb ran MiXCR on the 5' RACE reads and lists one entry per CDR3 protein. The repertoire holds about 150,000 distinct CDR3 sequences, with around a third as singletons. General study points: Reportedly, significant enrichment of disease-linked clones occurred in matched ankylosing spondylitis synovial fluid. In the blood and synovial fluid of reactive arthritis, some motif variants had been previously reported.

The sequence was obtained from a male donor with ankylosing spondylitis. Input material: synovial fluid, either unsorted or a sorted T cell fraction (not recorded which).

The CDR3 nucleotides are TGTGCCAGTAGTATTCCCAGGGCGAAGGACAATGAGCAGTTCTTC. It is translated as CASSIPRAKDNEQFF. The chain employs TRBV19 and TRBJ2-1, with D maybe TRBD1 (5 bases). The CDR3 loop spans 15 amino acids. Per germline, CDR1 LNHDA and CDR2 SQIVND (reference sequence). Between the trimmed V and J ends, which lost 3 bases and 5 bases, there was a span of 14 bases. Based on the CDR3 plus reference TRBV19 and TRBJ2-1, the full variable domain is DGGITQSPKYLFRKEGQNVTLSCEQNLNHDAMYWYRQDPGQGLRLIYYSQIVNDFQKGDIAEGYSVSREKKESFPLTVTSAQKNPTAFYLCASSIPRAKDNEQFFGPGTRLTVL.